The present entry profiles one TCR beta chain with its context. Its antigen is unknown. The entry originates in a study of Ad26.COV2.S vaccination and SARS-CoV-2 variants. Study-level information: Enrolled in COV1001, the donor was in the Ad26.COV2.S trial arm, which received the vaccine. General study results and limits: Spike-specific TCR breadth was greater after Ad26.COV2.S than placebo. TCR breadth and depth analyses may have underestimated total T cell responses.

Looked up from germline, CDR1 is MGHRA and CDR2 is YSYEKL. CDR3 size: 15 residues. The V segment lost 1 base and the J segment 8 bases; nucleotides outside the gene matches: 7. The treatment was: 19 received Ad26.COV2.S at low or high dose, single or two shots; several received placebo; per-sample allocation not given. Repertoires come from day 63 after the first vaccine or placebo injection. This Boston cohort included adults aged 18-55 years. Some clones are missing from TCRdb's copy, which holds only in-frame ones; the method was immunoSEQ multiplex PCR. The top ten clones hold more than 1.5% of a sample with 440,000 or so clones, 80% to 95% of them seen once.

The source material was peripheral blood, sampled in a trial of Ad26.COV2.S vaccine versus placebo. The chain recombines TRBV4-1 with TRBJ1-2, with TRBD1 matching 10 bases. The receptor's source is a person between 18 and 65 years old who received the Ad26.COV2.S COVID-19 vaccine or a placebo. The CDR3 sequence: CASSQVGQGSGGYTF. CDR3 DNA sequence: TGCGCCAGCAGCCAAGTGGGACAGGGGTCGGGAGGCTACACCTTC.